Reported below is one T cell receptor beta chain. TCRdb keeps only in-frame clones here, not all; method: immunoSEQ multiplex PCR. The sample shows 99,000 or so clones, 80% to 95% of them seen only once. The CDR3 contains 15 residues. V shed 7 bases and J 2 bases; nucleotides not matched to a gene: 6. The germline V gene has CDR1 LNHDA and CDR2 SQIVND (reference sequence). The data derive from a study of T cell changes during pregnancy in multiple sclerosis. The clonotype originates from a female donor with multiple sclerosis, enrolled in a pregnancy study. The rearrangement joins TRBV19 to TRBJ1-3; TRBD1 aligns across 9 bases. This material consisted of peripheral blood, taken after pregnancy. CDR3 sequence reads: CASTRQGVPGNTIYF. Written as DNA, the CDR3 is TGTGCCAGTACCCGACAGGGGGTGCCTGGAAACACCATATATTTT.